Listed here are 8 T cell receptor beta chains from one sample, sequenced in a study of T cell responses to AZD1222 COVID-19 vaccine. Sequencing was performed with immunoSEQ multiplex PCR; in TCRdb, only in-frame clones are kept and a portion is missing. The sample holds some 74,000 clones, around 80% seen once. The specimen was peripheral blood, collected on day 0 of AZD1222 vaccination. The receptors come from an adult in good health.

The chain uses TRBV2 and TRBJ1-2; the match to TRBD1 covers 7 bases. The CDR3 has 13 residues. Per germline, CDR1 SNHLY and CDR2 FYNNEI. Losses at the gene ends were 7 bases for V and 7 bases for J; bases not matched to a gene: 9. CDR3 protein: CASKQGRWGGYTF. The DNA of the CDR3 is TGTGCCAGCAAACAGGGGCGCTGGGGTGGCTACACCTTC.

The chain links TRBV7-6 to TRBJ2-1; D is ambiguous. CDR3 length: 15 amino acids. V was clipped by 8 bases and J by 7 bases, with 21 bases between them. Per germline, CDR1 SGHVS and CDR2 FNYEAQ. This CDR3 is CASALSGGASNEQFF. The CDR3 DNA reads TGTGCCAGCGCTCTCTCTGGCGGAGCCTCGAATGAGCAGTTCTTC.

This chain connects TRBV27 to TRBJ1-1; D uncertain. V lost 5 bases and J 5 bases, leaving 18 bases between the germline ends. Germline V gene data show CDR1 as MNHEY and CDR2 as SMNVEV (reference sequence). The CDR3 has 15 amino acids. CDR3 residues: CASSPTILVGTEAFF. DNA for the CDR3: TGTGCCAGCAGTCCCACGATCCTTGTCGGGACTGAAGCTTTCTTT.

V is TRBV6-5 and J is TRBJ1-3, with 8 bases lining up with TRBD1. V shed 4 bases, J shed 7 bases, and the junction held 6 bases outside the gene matches. CDR1 is MNHEY, CDR2 SVGAGI, per germline. This CDR3 comprises 14 residues. This CDR3 reads CASSFGQGVNTIYF. The CDR3 coding sequence is TGTGCCAGCAGTTTCGGACAGGGTGTCAACACCATATATTTT.

V usage is TRBV9 and J usage is TRBJ2-3; TRBD1 matches 7 bases. Per the germline V gene, CDR1 is SGDLS and CDR2 is YYNGEE. Trimming at V came to 4 bases and at J to 1 base, leaving 3 bases not matched to a gene. The CDR3 sequence is 14 residues long. Here the CDR3 reads CASSPGTGTDTQYF. CDR3 DNA sequence: TGTGCCAGCAGCCCAGGGACAGGCACAGATACGCAGTATTTT.

Turning to this clone: A much more abundant neighbour one base away suggests this may be a read error. Other nucleotide sequences from this sample produce the same CDR3. The rearrangement uses TRBV7-9 and TRBJ2-1; D is tentatively TRBD1 or TRBD2 (6 bases each). The CDR3 length is 14 residues. The germline V and J ends were trimmed by 11 bases and 7 bases, with 21 bases remaining between them. The V gene's germline CDR1 is SEHNR and CDR2 FQNEAQ (reference sequence). CDR3 loop: CACWGAGGGNEQFF. The DNA of the CDR3 is TGTGCCTGCTGGGGGGCGGGTGGGGGGAATGAGCAGTTCTTC.

The chain links TRBV10-3 to TRBJ2-7; perhaps TRBD2 as D (5 bases). Trimming removed 10 bases from V and 3 bases from J, with 22 bases in between. The CDR3 covers 15 residues. Germline CDR1 ENHRY, CDR2 SYGVKD. CDR3 protein: CATGENDERIYEQYF. For the CDR3, the DNA is TGTGCCACCGGAGAAAACGACGAGCGGATCTACGAGCAGTACTTC.

The rearrangement uses TRBV3-1 (or the pseudogene TRBV3-2) and TRBJ2-2; D possibly corresponds to TRBD1 (5 bases). This CDR3 is 15 amino acids long. V was trimmed by 1 base and J by 1 base, leaving 7 bases between them. Germline CDR1 reads LGHDT; CDR2 reads YNNKEL (reference sequence). The CDR3, as DNA: TGTGCCAGCAGCCAAGTACAGGTGAACACCGGGGAGCTGTTTTTT. It translates to CASSQVQVNTGELFF.